The source of this TCR beta chain is a study of T-cell memory formation after mild COVID-19. The V gene lost 3 bases and the J gene lost 2 bases, with 8 bases spanning the gap. The CDR3 is made up of 13 amino acids. The germline V gene encodes CDR1 SNHLY and CDR2 FYNNEI. Researchers used 5'RACE with constant-segment primers to make TCR alpha and TCR beta cDNA libraries that carry sample barcodes and UMIs. TCRdb processed the 5' RACE reads anew with MiXCR; each CDR3 protein has one entry. The sample consists of roughly 370,000 distinct CDR3 sequences, approximately 16% of them appearing once. This chain links TRBV2 with TRBJ2-7; D uncertain. The receptor was derived from a young man who had mild COVID-19 (a few samples of this study predate the infection). Cell type and time point are not known. The sequencing sample was made of PBMCs or a T cell subset sorted from them (not recorded which). The DNA of the CDR3 is TGTGCCAGCAGTGAGCGAAGGACCTACGAGCAGTACGTC. Translated, it gives CASSERRTYEQYV.